These 10 T cell receptor beta chains share one sample of origin, sequenced in a study of shared clonotypes between healthy human individuals. The repertoire was sequenced with immunoSEQ multiplex PCR; TCRdb's copy has only in-frame clones and lacks some. The sample includes 2 million to 2.5 million clones, under 97% of them seen just once. Material for sequencing was naive CD4+ T cells sorted from blood. Subset reported: CD45RA+ positively selected. These receptor sequences come from a man aged 18 to 35 in good health.

This clone occurred once. The genes are TRBV28 and TRBJ2-1; D is ambiguous. The germline gives CDR1 MDHEN, CDR2 SYDVKM. V shed 5 bases and J shed 2 bases, with 16 bases lying between them. This CDR3 spans 16 amino acids. CDR3 region: CASSGRLGKAYNEQFF. The DNA of the CDR3 is TGTGCCAGCAGTGGGCGTCTAGGGAAAGCCTACAATGAGCAGTTCTTC.

A note on this clone: Other DNA sequences in the sample encode the same CDR3. V gene TRBV7-9 combines with J gene TRBJ1-5; D is uncertain. The V and J ends lost 3 bases and 2 bases respectively, with 8 bases between them. This CDR3 has 14 residues. Germline-derived CDR1 and CDR2 are SEHNR and FQNEAQ (reference sequence). Written as DNA, the CDR3 is TGTGCCAGCAGCTTTGGAACTGGCAATCAGCCCCAGCATTTT. This translates into CASSFGTGNQPQHF. Based on the CDR3 plus reference TRBV7-9 and TRBJ1-5, the full variable domain is DTGVSQNPRHKITKRGQNVTFRCDPISEHNRLYWYRQTLGQGPEFLTYFQNEAQLEKSRLLSDRFSAERPKGSFSTLEIQRTEQGDSAMYLCASSFGTGNQPQHFGDGTRLSIL.

The V gene is TRBV7-2, the J gene TRBJ2-7; 8 nucleotides align to TRBD2. The J segment lost 3 bases and the V segment lost 5 bases, leaving 9 bases of the junction unmatched. CDR1 is SGHTA and CDR2 is FQGNSA in the germline V gene. The CDR3 sequence is 15 residues long. CDR3 residues: CASSISGGLVYEQYF. The CDR3, as DNA: TGTGCCAGCAGCATCAGCGGGGGCCTCGTCTACGAGCAGTACTTC.

The gene calls are TRBV4-1 and TRBJ1-1; D gene ambiguous. V lost 3 bases and J lost 7, with 12 bases in between. Germline V CDR1 and CDR2: MGHRA, YSYEKL. The CDR3 length is 13 residues. The CDR3 DNA follows: TGCGCCAGCAGCCAGAGAGAGGGCGGTGAAGCTTTCTTT. Its translation: CASSQREGGEAFF.

About this clone: At the DNA level, this CDR3 is encoded by other sequences in the same sample as well. V gene TRBV5-1 combines with J gene TRBJ1-5; tentative D call: TRBD1 (6 bases). V was cut by 0 bases and J by 3 bases, with 10 bases left in between. CDR1 SGHRS and CDR2 YFSETQ come from the germline V gene. This CDR3 has 15 amino acids. In DNA form, the CDR3 reads TGCGCCAGCAGCTTGGAGGGGGGATCCAATCAGCCCCAGCATTTT. As protein: CASSLEGGSNQPQHF.

This sequence joins TRBV30 and TRBJ1-2; 9 positions agree with TRBD1. Germline CDR1 and CDR2: GTSNPN and SVGIG (reference sequence). The CDR3 is 15 residues long. V lost 0 bases, J lost 6 bases, and 8 bases stayed unmatched. The CDR3 is CAWSVLSGQGNGYTF. CDR3 nucleotide sequence: TGTGCCTGGAGTGTTCTGTCGGGACAGGGAAATGGCTACACCTTC.

V usage is TRBV6-5 and J usage is TRBJ2-7; D uncertain. There are 12 residues in the CDR3. Trimming removed 6 bases at V and 3 bases at J, with 9 bases between. Germline V lookup: CDR1 MNHEY, CDR2 SVGAGI. CDR3 sequence: CASRPSIYEQYF. CDR3 DNA sequence: TGTGCCAGCAGACCTTCCATCTACGAGCAGTACTTC.

This chain uses TRBV18 with TRBJ1-1; 10 nucleotides agree with TRBD1. The germline CDR1 and CDR2 sequences are KGHSH and LQKENI. The junction had 8 bases not matched to a gene; V was cut back by 4 bases and J by 0 bases. This CDR3 has 17 amino acids. The chain's CDR3 is CASSLFGQGGLNTEAFF. For the CDR3, the DNA is TGTGCCAGCTCACTCTTTGGACAGGGGGGATTGAACACTGAAGCTTTCTTT. Filled out from reference TRBV18 and TRBJ1-1, the complete variable domain reads NAGVMQNPRHLVRRRGQEARLRCSPMKGHSHVYWYRQLPEEGLKFMVYLQKENIIDESGMPKERFSAEFPKEGPSILRIQQVVRGDSAAYFCASSLFGQGGLNTEAFFGQGTRLTVV.

The genes are TRBV28 and TRBJ1-2; 7 positions agree with TRBD1. Germline CDR1 reads MDHEN; CDR2 reads SYDVKM. Trimming removed 3 bases from V and 5 bases from J; junction bases left unmatched: 6. This CDR3 spans 14 amino acids. This CDR3 is CASSFDRARYGYTF. CDR3 sequence (DNA): TGTGCCAGCAGTTTCGACAGGGCTCGGTATGGCTACACCTTC.

The chain couples TRBV21-1 to TRBJ1-5. TRBV21-1 is an annotated pseudogene. CDR3 length: 13 amino acids. CDR3 sequence: CASILSSNQPQHF. CDR3 nucleotide sequence: TGTGCCAGCATTCTCTCTAGCAATCAGCCCCAGCATTTT.